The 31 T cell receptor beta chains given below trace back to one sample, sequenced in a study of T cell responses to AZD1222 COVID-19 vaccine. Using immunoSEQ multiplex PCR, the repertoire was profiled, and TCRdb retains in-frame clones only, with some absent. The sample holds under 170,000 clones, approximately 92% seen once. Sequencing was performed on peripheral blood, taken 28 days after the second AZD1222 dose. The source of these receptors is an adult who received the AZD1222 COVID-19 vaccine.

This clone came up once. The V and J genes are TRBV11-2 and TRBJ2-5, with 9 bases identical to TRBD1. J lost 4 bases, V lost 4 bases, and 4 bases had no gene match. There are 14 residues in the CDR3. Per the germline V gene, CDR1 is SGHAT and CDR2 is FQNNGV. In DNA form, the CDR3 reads TGTGCCAGCAGCTCAACAGGGGGCCCAGAGACCCAGTACTTC. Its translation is CASSSTGGPETQYF.

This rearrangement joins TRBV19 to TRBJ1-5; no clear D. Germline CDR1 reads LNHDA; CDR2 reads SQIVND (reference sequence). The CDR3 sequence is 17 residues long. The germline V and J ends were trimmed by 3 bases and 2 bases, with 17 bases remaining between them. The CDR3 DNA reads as TGTGCCAGTAGTATCCGGGCAAACGTACTGCGCAATCAGCCCCAGCATTTT. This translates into CASSIRANVLRNQPQHF.

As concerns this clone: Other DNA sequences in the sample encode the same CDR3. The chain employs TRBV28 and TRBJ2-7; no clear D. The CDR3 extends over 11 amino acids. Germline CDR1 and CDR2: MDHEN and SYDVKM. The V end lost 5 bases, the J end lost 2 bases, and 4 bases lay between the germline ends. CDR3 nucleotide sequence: TGTGCCAGCAGTCTGACCTACGAGCAGTACTTC. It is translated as CASSLTYEQYF.

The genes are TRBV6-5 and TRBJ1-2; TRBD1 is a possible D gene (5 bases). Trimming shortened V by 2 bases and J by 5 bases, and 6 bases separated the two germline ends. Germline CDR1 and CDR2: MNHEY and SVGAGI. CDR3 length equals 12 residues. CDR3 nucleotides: TGTGCCAGCAGTTACCGGGGGTATGGCTACACCTTC. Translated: CASSYRGYGYTF.

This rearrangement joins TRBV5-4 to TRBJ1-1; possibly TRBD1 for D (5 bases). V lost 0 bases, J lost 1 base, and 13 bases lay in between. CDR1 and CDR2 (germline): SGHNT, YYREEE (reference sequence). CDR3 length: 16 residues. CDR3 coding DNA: TGTGCCAGCAGCTTGGCCCGGGGGGAGGGGAACACTGAAGCTTTCTTT. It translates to CASSLARGEGNTEAFF.

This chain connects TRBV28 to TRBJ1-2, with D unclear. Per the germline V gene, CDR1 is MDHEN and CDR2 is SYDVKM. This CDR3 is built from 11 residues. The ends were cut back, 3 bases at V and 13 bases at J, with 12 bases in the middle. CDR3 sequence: CASSLFEKSTF. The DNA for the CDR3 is TGTGCCAGCAGTTTGTTCGAGAAATCCACCTTC.

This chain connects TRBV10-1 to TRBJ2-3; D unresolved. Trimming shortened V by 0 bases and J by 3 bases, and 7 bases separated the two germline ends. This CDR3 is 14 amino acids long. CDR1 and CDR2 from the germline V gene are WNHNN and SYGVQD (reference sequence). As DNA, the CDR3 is TGCGCCAGCAGTGAGTCGAAAGATACAGATACGCAGTATTTT. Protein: CASSESKDTDTQYF.

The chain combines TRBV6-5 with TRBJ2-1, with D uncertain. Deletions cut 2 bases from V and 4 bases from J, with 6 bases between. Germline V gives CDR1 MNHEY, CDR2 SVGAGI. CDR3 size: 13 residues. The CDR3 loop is CASSYGLYNEQFF. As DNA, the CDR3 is TGTGCCAGCAGTTACGGTCTGTACAATGAGCAGTTCTTC.

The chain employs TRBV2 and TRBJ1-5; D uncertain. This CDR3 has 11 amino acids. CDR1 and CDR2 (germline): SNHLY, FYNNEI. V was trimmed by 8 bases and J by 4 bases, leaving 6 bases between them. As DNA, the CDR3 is TGTGCCAGCGGGCCTAATCAGCCCCAGCATTTT. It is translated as CASGPNQPQHF.

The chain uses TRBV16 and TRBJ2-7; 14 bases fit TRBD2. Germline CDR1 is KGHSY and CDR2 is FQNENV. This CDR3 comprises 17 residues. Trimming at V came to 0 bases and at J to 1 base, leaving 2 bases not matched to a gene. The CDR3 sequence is CASSQSGLAGGSYEQYF. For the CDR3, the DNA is TGTGCCAGCAGCCAATCCGGACTAGCGGGAGGTTCCTACGAGCAGTACTTC.

CDR3 DNA sequence: TGTGCCAGCAGCATGGGACAGGGGACTTACGAGCAGTACTTC. It yields the protein CASSMGQGTYEQYF. The rearrangement links TRBV5-5 to TRBJ2-7, with 10 bases identical to TRBD1. V was clipped by 4 bases and J by 4 bases; unmatched bases: 5. The germline V gene has CDR1 SGHKS and CDR2 YYEKEE (reference sequence). This CDR3 is built from 14 residues.

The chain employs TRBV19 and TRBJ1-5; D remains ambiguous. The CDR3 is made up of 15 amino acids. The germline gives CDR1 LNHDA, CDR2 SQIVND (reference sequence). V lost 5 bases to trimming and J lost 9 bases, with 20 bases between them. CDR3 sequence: CASSPVGTPRLPQHF. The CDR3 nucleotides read TGTGCCAGTAGTCCCGTAGGAACACCCCGATTGCCCCAGCATTTT.

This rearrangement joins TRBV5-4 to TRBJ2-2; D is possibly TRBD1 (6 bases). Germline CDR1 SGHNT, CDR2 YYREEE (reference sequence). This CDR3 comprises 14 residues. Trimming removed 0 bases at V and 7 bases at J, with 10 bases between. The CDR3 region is CASSLVGGHGELFF. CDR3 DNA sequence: TGTGCCAGCAGCTTGGTAGGGGGACACGGGGAGCTGTTTTTT.

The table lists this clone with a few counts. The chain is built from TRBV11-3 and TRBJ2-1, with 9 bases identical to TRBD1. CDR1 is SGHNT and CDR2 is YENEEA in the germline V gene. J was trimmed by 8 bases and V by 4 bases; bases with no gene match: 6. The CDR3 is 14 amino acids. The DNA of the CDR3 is TGTGCCAGCAGCTCCGGGACAGGGTTCTATGAGCAGTTCTTC. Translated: CASSSGTGFYEQFF.

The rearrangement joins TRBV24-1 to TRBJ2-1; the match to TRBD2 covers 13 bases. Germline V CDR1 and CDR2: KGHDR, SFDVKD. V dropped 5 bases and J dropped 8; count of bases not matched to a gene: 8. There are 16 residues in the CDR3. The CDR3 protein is CATSGTSGRASHEQFF. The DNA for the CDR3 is TGTGCCACCAGTGGTACTAGCGGGAGGGCCTCCCATGAGCAGTTCTTC.

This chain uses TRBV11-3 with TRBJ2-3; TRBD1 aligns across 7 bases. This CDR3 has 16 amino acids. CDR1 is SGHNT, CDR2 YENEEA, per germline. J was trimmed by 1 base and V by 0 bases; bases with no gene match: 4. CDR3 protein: CASSLDFGQGTDTQYF. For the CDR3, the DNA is TGTGCCAGCAGCTTAGACTTTGGACAGGGCACAGATACGCAGTATTTT.

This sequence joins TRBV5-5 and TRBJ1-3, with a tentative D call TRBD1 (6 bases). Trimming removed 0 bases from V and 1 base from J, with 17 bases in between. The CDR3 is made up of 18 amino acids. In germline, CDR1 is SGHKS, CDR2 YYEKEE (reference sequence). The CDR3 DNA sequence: TGTGCCAGCAGCTTGGGAACAGGGACCCTCGGGTCTGGAAACACCATATATTTT. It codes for CASSLGTGTLGSGNTIYF.

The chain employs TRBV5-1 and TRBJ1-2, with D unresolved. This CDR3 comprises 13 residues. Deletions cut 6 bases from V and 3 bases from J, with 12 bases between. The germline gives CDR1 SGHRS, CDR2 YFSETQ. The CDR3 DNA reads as TGCGCCAGCACCTTAGACGCTTACTATGGCTACACCTTC. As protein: CASTLDAYYGYTF.

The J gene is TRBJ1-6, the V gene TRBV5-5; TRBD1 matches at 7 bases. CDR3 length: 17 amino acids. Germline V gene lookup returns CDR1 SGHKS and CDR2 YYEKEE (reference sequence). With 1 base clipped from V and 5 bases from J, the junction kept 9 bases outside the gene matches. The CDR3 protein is CASSLRVTGLDNSPLHF. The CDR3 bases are TGTGCCAGCAGCTTGAGGGTGACAGGGTTAGATAATTCACCCCTCCACTTT. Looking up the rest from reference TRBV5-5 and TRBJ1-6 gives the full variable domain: DAGVTQSPTHLIKTRGQQVTLRCSPISGHKSVSWYQQVLGQGPQFIFQYYEKEERGRGNFPDRFSARQFPNYSSELNVNALLLGDSALYLCASSLRVTGLDNSPLHFGNGTRLTVT.

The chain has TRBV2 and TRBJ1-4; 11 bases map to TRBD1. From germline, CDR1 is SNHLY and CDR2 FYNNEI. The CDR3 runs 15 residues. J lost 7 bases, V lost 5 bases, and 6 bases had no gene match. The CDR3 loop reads CASSQGTGGGEKLFF. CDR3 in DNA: TGTGCCAGCAGTCAAGGGACAGGGGGGGGTGAAAAACTGTTTTTT.

This CDR3 is CASRSNDLENTEAFF. The CDR3, as DNA: TGTGCCAGCAGATCGAATGACCTTGAGAACACTGAAGCTTTCTTT. V usage is TRBV27 and J usage is TRBJ1-1; D remains ambiguous. The CDR3 totals 15 residues. CDR1 is MNHEY and CDR2 is SMNVEV in the germline V gene (reference sequence). V lost 6 bases and J 1 base, leaving 15 bases between the germline ends.

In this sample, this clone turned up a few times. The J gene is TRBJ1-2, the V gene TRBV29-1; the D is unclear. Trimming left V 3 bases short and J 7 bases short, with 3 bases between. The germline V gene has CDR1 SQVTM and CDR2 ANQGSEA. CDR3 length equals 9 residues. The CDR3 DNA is TGCAGCGTTGAGGGTGGCTACACCTTC. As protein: CSVEGGYTF.

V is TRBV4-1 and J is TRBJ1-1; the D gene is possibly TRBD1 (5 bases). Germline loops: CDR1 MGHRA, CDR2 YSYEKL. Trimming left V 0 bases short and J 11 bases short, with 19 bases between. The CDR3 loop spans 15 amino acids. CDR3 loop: CASSQEGGARARAFF. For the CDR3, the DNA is TGCGCCAGCAGCCAAGAAGGCGGGGCCCGCGCCCGGGCTTTCTTT.

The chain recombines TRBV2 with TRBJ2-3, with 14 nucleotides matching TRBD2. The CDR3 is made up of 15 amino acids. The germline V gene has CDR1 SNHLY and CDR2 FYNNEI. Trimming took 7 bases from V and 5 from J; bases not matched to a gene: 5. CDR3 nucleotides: TGTGCCAGCAATATGGGACTAGCGGGAGTAGATACGCAGTATTTT. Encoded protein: CASNMGLAGVDTQYF.

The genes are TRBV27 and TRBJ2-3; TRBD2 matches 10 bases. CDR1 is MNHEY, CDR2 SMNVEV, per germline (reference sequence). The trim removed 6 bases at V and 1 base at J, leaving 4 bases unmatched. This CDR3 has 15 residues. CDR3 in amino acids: CASRRLAGRTDTQYF. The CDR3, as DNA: TGTGCCAGCAGACGACTAGCGGGCCGCACAGATACGCAGTATTTT.

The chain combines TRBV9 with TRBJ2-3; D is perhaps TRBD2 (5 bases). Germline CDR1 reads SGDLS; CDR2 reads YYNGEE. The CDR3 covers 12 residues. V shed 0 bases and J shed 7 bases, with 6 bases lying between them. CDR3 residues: CASSVGGYTQYF. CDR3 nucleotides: TGTGCCAGCAGCGTAGGCGGGTATACGCAGTATTTT.

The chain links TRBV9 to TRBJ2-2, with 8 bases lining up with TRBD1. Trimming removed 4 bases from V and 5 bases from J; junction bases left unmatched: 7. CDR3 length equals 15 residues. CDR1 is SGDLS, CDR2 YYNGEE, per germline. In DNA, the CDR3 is TGTGCCAGCAGCCCGGGGACAGGAGTTACCGGGGAGCTGTTTTTT. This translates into CASSPGTGVTGELFF.

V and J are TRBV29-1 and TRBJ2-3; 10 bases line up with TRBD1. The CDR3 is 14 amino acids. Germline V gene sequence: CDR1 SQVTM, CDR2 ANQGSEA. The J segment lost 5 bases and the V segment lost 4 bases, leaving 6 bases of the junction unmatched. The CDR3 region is CSVVDRGLIDTQYF. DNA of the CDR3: TGCAGCGTTGTTGACAGGGGGCTCATAGATACGCAGTATTTT.

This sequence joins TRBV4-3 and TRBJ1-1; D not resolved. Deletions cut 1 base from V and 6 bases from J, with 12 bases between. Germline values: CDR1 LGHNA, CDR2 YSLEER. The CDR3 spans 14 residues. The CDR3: CASSQGLGRPEAFF. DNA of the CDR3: TGCGCCAGCAGCCAAGGCCTTGGGCGACCTGAAGCTTTCTTT.

The CDR3 protein is CASSFVLAAPYEQYF. The DNA for the CDR3 is TGTGCCAGCAGTTTCGTTCTAGCGGCCCCCTACGAGCAGTACTTC. This chain joins TRBV28 and TRBJ2-7; 7 bases match TRBD2. CDR3 length equals 15 residues. CDR1 MDHEN and CDR2 SYDVKM come from the germline V gene. The V and J ends lost 3 bases and 2 bases, in that order; junction bases with no gene match: 7.

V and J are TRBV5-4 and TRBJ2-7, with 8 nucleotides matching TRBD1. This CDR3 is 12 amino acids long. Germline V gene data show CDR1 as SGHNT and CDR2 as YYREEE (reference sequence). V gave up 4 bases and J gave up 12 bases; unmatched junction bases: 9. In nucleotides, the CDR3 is TGTGCCAGCAGCGTGACGGGACAGGAGACGTACTTC. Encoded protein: CASSVTGQETYF. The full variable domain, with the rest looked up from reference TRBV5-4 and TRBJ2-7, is ETGVTQSPTHLIKTRGQQVTLRCSSQSGHNTVSWYQQALGQGPQFIFQYYREEENGRGNFPPRFSGLQFPNYSSELNVNALELDDSALYLCASSVTGQETYFGPGTRLTVT.